One and the same sample provided the 27 T cell receptor beta chains below, sequenced in a study of blood T cell repertoires in COVID-19. Some clones are missing from TCRdb's copy, which holds only in-frame ones; the method was immunoSEQ multiplex PCR. The sample holds 250,000 to 300,000 clones; 65% to 85% are singletons and the top ten take around 5.4%. Sequencing was carried out using peripheral blood. The receptor source for this set is a man older than 75 with acute or convalescent COVID-19.

The genes are TRBV5-5 and TRBJ2-2; D is uncertain. With 2 bases removed from V and 4 bases from J, the gap between germline ends came to 9 bases. The CDR3 runs 14 residues. Germline V gives CDR1 SGHKS, CDR2 YYEKEE (reference sequence). The CDR3: CASSFLTITGELFF. The CDR3 DNA is TGTGCCAGCAGCTTTCTCACTATCACCGGGGAGCTGTTTTTT.

This chain joins TRBV3-1 (or the pseudogene TRBV3-2) and TRBJ2-7; 8 bases align to TRBD1. The CDR3 contains 15 residues. With V trimmed by 6 bases and J by 1 base, 8 bases remained unmatched. Germline values: CDR1 LGHDT, CDR2 YNNKEL (reference sequence). CDR3 sequence (DNA): TGTGCCAGCAGTAACAACAGGGGGTCGTCCTACGAGCAGTACTTC. Its translation is CASSNNRGSSYEQYF.

The chain has TRBV30 and TRBJ1-6; D remains ambiguous. Trimming removed 0 bases from V and 13 bases from J, with 10 bases in between. Looked up from germline, CDR1 is GTSNPN and CDR2 is SVGIG (reference sequence). This CDR3 has 12 amino acids. The CDR3 loop reads CAWSVQSIPLHF. CDR3 DNA: TGTGCCTGGAGTGTTCAGTCGATTCCCCTCCACTTT.

The V call is TRBV3-1 (or the pseudogene TRBV3-2), the J call TRBJ2-3, with D hard to call. This CDR3 is 12 amino acids long. V was cut by 1 base and J by 6 bases, with 5 bases left in between. The germline V gene encodes CDR1 LGHDT and CDR2 YNNKEL (reference sequence). DNA for the CDR3: TGTGCCAGCAGCCAAGGGCCTGATACGCAGTATTTT. As protein: CASSQGPDTQYF.

This clone was found a few times. The genes are TRBV3-1 (or the pseudogene TRBV3-2) and TRBJ1-1; no reliable D call. Germline loops: CDR1 LGHDT, CDR2 YNNKEL (reference sequence). The V and J ends lost 11 bases and 1 base respectively, with 17 bases between them. This CDR3 has 14 residues. CDR3 loop: CAPSLGRANTEAFF. CDR3 sequence (DNA): TGTGCCCCATCCTTGGGGAGGGCGAACACTGAAGCTTTCTTT.

This clone was seen only a few times. The chain links TRBV19 to TRBJ1-1; the match to TRBD1 covers 7 bases. The germline V gene encodes CDR1 LNHDA and CDR2 SQIVND (reference sequence). The V gene end was trimmed by 6 bases and the J gene end by 1 base; junction bases not matched to a gene: 5. The CDR3 consists of 14 residues. CDR3 sequence (DNA): TGTGCCAGTAGACCCGGGACAGCGAACACTGAAGCTTTCTTT. It is translated as CASRPGTANTEAFF. The full variable domain, its missing parts supplied by reference TRBV19 and TRBJ1-1, is DGGITQSPKYLFRKEGQNVTLSCEQNLNHDAMYWYRQDPGQGLRLIYYSQIVNDFQKGDIAEGYSVSREKKESFPLTVTSAQKNPTAFYLCASRPGTANTEAFFGQGTRLTVV.

The gene calls are TRBV5-1 and TRBJ2-3, with TRBD1 identical over 8 bases. Losses at the gene ends were 3 bases for V and 5 bases for J; bases not matched to a gene: 8. CDR1 is SGHRS, CDR2 YFSETQ, per germline. CDR3 length: 15 amino acids. As DNA, the CDR3 is TGCGCCAGCAGCTGGAGACAGGGGACCCAAGATACGCAGTATTTT. Amino acids: CASSWRQGTQDTQYF.

The chain couples TRBV7-9 to TRBJ2-5; weak D call: TRBD2 (5 bases). Trimming stripped 1 base from V and 5 bases from J, with 14 bases between. The CDR3 loop spans 15 amino acids. In germline, CDR1 is SEHNR, CDR2 FQNEAQ (reference sequence). The CDR3 bases are TGTGCCAGCAGCTTAGTTTTAGGGCCGGGGGAGACCCAGTACTTC. Translated: CASSLVLGPGETQYF. The full variable domain, with the rest looked up from reference TRBV7-9 and TRBJ2-5, is DTGVSQNPRHKITKRGQNVTFRCDPISEHNRLYWYRQTLGQGPEFLTYFQNEAQLEKSRLLSDRFSAERPKGSFSTLEIQRTEQGDSAMYLCASSLVLGPGETQYFGPGTRLLVL.

The chain recombines TRBV6-4 with TRBJ2-5; TRBD1 aligns across 7 bases. J gave up 5 bases and V 4 bases, and 10 bases lay outside the gene matches. CDR1 is MRHNA, CDR2 SNTAGT, per germline. This CDR3 has 15 amino acids. DNA for the CDR3: TGTGCCAGCAGTGTGATAGGGGGCGCGGCGGAGACCCAGTACTTC. Translated, it gives CASSVIGGAAETQYF.

The genes are TRBV6-5 and TRBJ1-6; tentatively, D is TRBD1 (5 bases). Trimming cost V 4 bases and J 9 bases, with 10 bases left between them. Germline V CDR1 and CDR2: MNHEY, SVGAGI. The CDR3 contains 13 residues. The CDR3 here is CASSLTVFSPLHF. Here the CDR3 DNA reads TGTGCCAGCAGTTTGACAGTTTTTTCACCCCTCCACTTT.

V gene TRBV9 combines with J gene TRBJ2-2, with D possibly matching TRBD2 (6 bases). Germline-derived CDR1 and CDR2 are SGDLS and YYNGEE. This CDR3 spans 15 amino acids. The germline V and J ends were trimmed by 1 base and 5 bases, with 12 bases remaining between them. CDR3 in amino acids: CASSVTRERTGELFF. CDR3 bases: TGTGCCAGCAGCGTAACACGGGAGCGGACCGGGGAGCTGTTTTTT.

V is TRBV5-1 and J is TRBJ2-1; D is unresolved. The CDR3 consists of 11 residues. The V end lost 1 base, the J end lost 8 bases, and 4 bases lay between the germline ends. The germline gives CDR1 SGHRS, CDR2 YFSETQ. The DNA of the CDR3 is TGCGCCAGCAGCTTGACTGATGAGCAGTTCTTC. Translation: CASSLTDEQFF.

This sequence joins TRBV30 and TRBJ2-1, with TRBD2 matching 8 bases. Germline V CDR1 and CDR2: GTSNPN, SVGIG (reference sequence). This CDR3 spans 13 amino acids. V dropped 1 base and J dropped 7; count of bases not matched to a gene: 3. The CDR3 nucleotides are TGTGCCTGGAGTGGACTAGCGCGGAATGAGCAGTTCTTC. It encodes CAWSGLARNEQFF.

The gene calls are TRBV27 and TRBJ2-7, with D tentatively TRBD2 (6 bases). This CDR3 has 12 amino acids. V was cut by 6 bases and J by 7 bases, with 13 bases left in between. Germline assignment: CDR1 MNHEY and CDR2 SMNVEV (reference sequence). CDR3 region: CASRLAGREQYF. The CDR3 DNA is TGTGCCAGCAGACTAGCTGGGAGGGAGCAGTACTTC.

Note on this clone: This same CDR3 is encoded by further DNA sequences in the sample. The chain uses TRBV9 and TRBJ2-2; 7 bases fit TRBD1. Germline V gives CDR1 SGDLS, CDR2 YYNGEE. This CDR3 comprises 15 residues. V dropped 0 bases and J dropped 2; count of bases not matched to a gene: 1. CDR3 loop: CASSVGQGNTGELFF. CDR3 bases: TGTGCCAGCAGCGTAGGACAGGGAAACACCGGGGAGCTGTTTTTT. Full variable domain (remainder filled in from reference TRBV9 and TRBJ2-2): DSGVTQTPKHLITATGQRVTLRCSPRSGDLSVYWYQQSLDQGLQFLIQYYNGEERAKGNILERFSAQQFPDLHSELNLSSLELGDSALYFCASSVGQGNTGELFFGEGSRLTVL.

This chain links TRBV28 with TRBJ2-6, with 7 bases identical to TRBD2. The CDR3 consists of 18 residues. The junction had 9 bases not matched to a gene; V was cut back by 4 bases and J by 0 bases. From germline, CDR1 is MDHEN and CDR2 SYDVKM. CDR3 sequence reads: CASSSPGGVASGANVLTF. CDR3 bases: TGTGCCAGCAGTTCCCCGGGGGGTGTAGCCTCTGGGGCCAACGTCCTGACTTTC.

The J gene is TRBJ1-6, the V gene TRBV27; possibly TRBD1 for D (6 bases). This CDR3 is 20 amino acids long. V lost 7 bases and J lost 0, with 25 bases in between. Germline V lookup: CDR1 MNHEY, CDR2 SMNVEV (reference sequence). The CDR3 protein is CASTATRPGALSSYNSPLHF. CDR3 sequence (DNA): TGTGCCAGCACCGCTACTCGGCCAGGGGCCTTGAGCTCCTATAATTCACCCCTCCACTTT.

The chain combines TRBV12-3 or TRBV12-4 with TRBJ2-7, with 7 bases matching TRBD2. This CDR3 comprises 13 residues. J lost 6 bases, V lost 2 bases, and 4 bases had no gene match. The CDR3 DNA is TGTGCCAGCAGTTTACTTGGGGGGGTCGAGCAGTACTTC. This codes for CASSLLGGVEQYF.

The rearrangement joins TRBV28 to TRBJ2-7; 7 bases fit TRBD1. J lost 6 bases, V lost 7 bases, and 18 bases had no gene match. Germline lookup yields CDR1 MDHEN and CDR2 SYDVKM. CDR3 length equals 16 residues. CDR3 coding DNA: TGTGCCAGCACCGGACAGGCCTTATATCCGCTAGGCGAGCAGTACTTC. Translated, it gives CASTGQALYPLGEQYF.

This chain links TRBV27 with TRBJ1-6; 10 nucleotides line up with TRBD1. The CDR3 has 17 residues. From germline, CDR1 is MNHEY and CDR2 SMNVEV (reference sequence). V lost 5 bases and J lost 10; bases outside the gene matches: 14. The CDR3 is CASSPRDRGPVTSPLHF. Written as DNA, the CDR3 is TGTGCCAGCAGTCCCCGGGACAGGGGTCCCGTCACATCACCCCTCCACTTT.

The J gene is TRBJ1-5, the V gene TRBV5-1; the match to TRBD1 covers 12 bases. This CDR3 is 21 amino acids long. Trimming at V came to 5 bases and at J to 0 bases, leaving 18 bases not matched to a gene. CDR1 SGHRS and CDR2 YFSETQ come from the germline V gene. CDR3 amino acids: CASRGEHYRDRGPYSNQPQHF. The CDR3 bases are TGCGCCAGCAGGGGGGAACACTACCGGGACAGGGGGCCTTATAGCAATCAGCCCCAGCATTTT.

The V call is TRBV12-3 or TRBV12-4, the J call TRBJ2-2; tentatively, D is TRBD2 (6 bases). The CDR3 is 13 amino acids. V lost 5 bases, J lost 7 bases, and 11 bases lay in between. Written as DNA, the CDR3 is TGTGCCAGCAGTGGGACTGTTATCGGGGAGCTGTTTTTT. This codes for CASSGTVIGELFF.

The CDR3 here is CASIMNTEAFF. The CDR3, as DNA: TGCGCCAGTATAATGAACACTGAAGCTTTCTTT. This rearrangement joins TRBV5-1 to TRBJ1-1; D remains unclear. Between the trimmed V and J ends, which lost 8 bases and 0 bases, there was a span of 5 bases. In germline, CDR1 is SGHRS, CDR2 YFSETQ. The CDR3 is 11 amino acids.

This chain joins TRBV21-1 and TRBJ1-5; the tabulated D call, TRBD1, remains unverified against the DNA. TRBV21-1 is listed as a pseudogene. The CDR3 covers 16 residues. The CDR3 nucleotides are TGTGCCAGCAGCGCCCGTAGGGGACAGGGAAATCAGCCCCAGCATTTT. Protein sequence: CASSARRGQGNQPQHF.

The genes are TRBV10-2 and TRBJ2-5; 7 bases fit TRBD1. V shed 6 bases, J shed 5 bases, and the junction held 3 bases outside the gene matches. CDR1 is WSHSY and CDR2 is SAAADI in the germline V gene. The length of the CDR3 is 12 residues. The chain's CDR3 is CASRQGYETQYF. The DNA for the CDR3 is TGCGCCAGCAGACAGGGGTACGAGACCCAGTACTTC.

The V call is TRBV19, the J call TRBJ1-6; 10 bases match TRBD1. V trimming: 8 bases; J trimming: 0 bases; junction bases outside the gene matches: 7. This CDR3 region has 17 residues. CDR1 and CDR2 from the germline V gene are LNHDA and SQIVND (reference sequence). The CDR3 spells CASSDRGKSSYNSPLHF. In nucleotides, the CDR3 is TGTGCCAGTTCGGACAGGGGGAAGAGCTCCTATAATTCACCCCTCCACTTT.

The chain combines TRBV7-9 with TRBJ2-1; 12 bases map to TRBD2. V was pared by 3 bases and J by 4 bases, with 1 base of the junction left unmatched. The germline V gene encodes CDR1 SEHNR and CDR2 FQNEAQ (reference sequence). This CDR3 region has 15 residues. The CDR3 is CASSLTSGGYNEQFF. The CDR3 nucleotides read TGTGCCAGCAGCTTGACTAGCGGGGGATACAATGAGCAGTTCTTC.